A single sample is the source of the 25 T cell receptor beta chains below, sequenced in a study of shared clonotypes between healthy human individuals. The assay was immunoSEQ multiplex PCR, and TCRdb's table has in-frame clones only and misses some. The table lists about 2.3 million clones, more than 80% of them singletons. The specimen sequenced was naive CD4+ T cells from PBMCs. Subset described: CD45RA+ positively selected. The receptors here all came from a man between 18 and 29 years old in good health. Some clones in this sample may be carry-over from other donors' samples.

This sequence joins TRBV19 and TRBJ2-1; maybe TRBD2 (5 bases). Trimming removed 3 bases at V and 6 bases at J, with 15 bases between. From germline, CDR1 is LNHDA and CDR2 SQIVND (reference sequence). The CDR3 length is 15 residues. The CDR3 is CASSITQRKTNEQFF. The CDR3 nucleotides read TGTGCCAGTAGTATCACCCAGCGGAAAACCAATGAGCAGTTCTTC. The complete variable domain, with remaining parts taken from reference TRBV19 and TRBJ2-1, reads DGGITQSPKYLFRKEGQNVTLSCEQNLNHDAMYWYRQDPGQGLRLIYYSQIVNDFQKGDIAEGYSVSREKKESFPLTVTSAQKNPTAFYLCASSITQRKTNEQFFGPGTRLTVL.

This chain connects TRBV2 to TRBJ1-1, with 7 bases matching TRBD1. The germline V gene encodes CDR1 SNHLY and CDR2 FYNNEI. The CDR3 length is 12 residues. The V segment lost 6 bases and the J segment 3 bases; nucleotides outside the gene matches: 1. This CDR3 is CASRQGDTEAFF. The DNA for the CDR3 is TGTGCCAGCAGGCAGGGGGACACTGAAGCTTTCTTT.

The chain combines TRBV2 with TRBJ1-1; D is ambiguous. The CDR3 spans 13 residues. Germline V gene data show CDR1 as SNHLY and CDR2 as FYNNEI. Trimming left V 6 bases short and J 3 bases short, with 11 bases between. CDR3: CASRRTVYTEAFF. The CDR3 DNA sequence: TGTGCCAGCAGGCGAACGGTATACACTGAAGCTTTCTTT.

This rearrangement joins TRBV6-6 to TRBJ1-2; D possibly corresponds to TRBD1 (6 bases). Germline CDR1 is MNHNY and CDR2 is SVGAGI (reference sequence). There are 15 residues in the CDR3. Between the trimmed V and J ends, which lost 0 bases and 4 bases, there was a span of 12 bases. CDR3 protein: CASSYSIGGGYGYTF. DNA for the CDR3: TGTGCCAGCAGTTACTCGATAGGGGGTGGCTATGGCTACACCTTC.

V usage is TRBV7-2 and J usage is TRBJ2-7; perhaps TRBD2 as D (5 bases). This CDR3 has 13 amino acids. Germline-derived CDR1 and CDR2 are SGHTA and FQGNSA. V was trimmed by 4 bases and J by 7 bases, leaving 14 bases between them. The CDR3 DNA is TGTGCCAGCAGCTCGACACGAGGGAGTGAGCAGTACTTC. Amino acids: CASSSTRGSEQYF.

V gene TRBV6-5 combines with J gene TRBJ1-5; D uncertain. From germline, CDR1 is MNHEY and CDR2 SVGAGI. Between the trimmed V and J ends, which lost 6 bases and 2 bases, there was a span of 14 bases. This CDR3 spans 15 amino acids. CDR3 sequence reads: CASSSSAPGNQPQHF. CDR3 DNA sequence: TGTGCCAGCAGCTCCTCGGCTCCGGGCAATCAGCCCCAGCATTTT.

This chain joins TRBV4-3 and TRBJ2-7; a weak D match, TRBD2 (5 bases). Germline CDR1 and CDR2: LGHNA and YSLEER. Between the trimmed V and J ends, which lost 6 bases and 5 bases, there was a span of 14 bases. This CDR3 spans 13 amino acids. CDR3 DNA: TGCGCCAGCAGGAGGGCCCCCCTAAACGAGCAGTACTTC. The encoded protein is CASRRAPLNEQYF.

This chain joins TRBV5-1 and TRBJ2-3; 8 nucleotides line up with TRBD1. V dropped 2 bases and J dropped 6; count of bases not matched to a gene: 8. The CDR3 runs to 15 residues. The V gene's germline CDR1 is SGHRS and CDR2 YFSETQ. CDR3 amino acids: CASSFTGTGFDTQYF. The CDR3 nucleotides read TGCGCCAGCAGCTTTACCGGGACAGGCTTTGATACGCAGTATTTT.

The chain combines TRBV28 with TRBJ1-3, with 8 bases that match TRBD1. CDR3 length: 14 residues. Germline CDR1 reads MDHEN; CDR2 reads SYDVKM. V lost 7 bases and J lost 5; bases outside the gene matches: 7. DNA for the CDR3: TGTGCCAGCAAACCAGGGGGCGTCAGAAACACCATATATTTT. This sequence encodes CASKPGGVRNTIYF. Based on the CDR3 plus reference TRBV28 and TRBJ1-3, the full variable domain is DVKVTQSSRYLVKRTGEKVFLECVQDMDHENMFWYRQDPGLGLRLIYFSYDVKMKEKGDIPEGYSVSREKKERFSLILESASTNQTSMYLCASKPGGVRNTIYFGEGSWLTVV.

The chain combines TRBV19 with TRBJ2-1; either TRBD1 or TRBD2 may supply D (5 bases each). In germline, CDR1 is LNHDA, CDR2 SQIVND (reference sequence). Trimming took 5 bases from V and 7 from J, leaving 12 bases between them. This CDR3 comprises 13 residues. CDR3 bases: TGTGCCAGTAGTTCTCGGGACGTGAATGAGCAGTTCTTC. This sequence encodes CASSSRDVNEQFF. The complete variable domain, with remaining parts taken from reference TRBV19 and TRBJ2-1, reads DGGITQSPKYLFRKEGQNVTLSCEQNLNHDAMYWYRQDPGQGLRLIYYSQIVNDFQKGDIAEGYSVSREKKESFPLTVTSAQKNPTAFYLCASSSRDVNEQFFGPGTRLTVL.

The gene calls are TRBV6-5 and TRBJ2-1; D uncertain. This CDR3 is 15 amino acids long. Germline V gene sequence: CDR1 MNHEY, CDR2 SVGAGI. V was shortened by 6 bases and J by 2 bases, with 14 bases between the two germline ends. The CDR3 sequence: CASSPDAGPYNEQFF. DNA of the CDR3: TGTGCCAGCAGCCCGGACGCAGGACCCTACAATGAGCAGTTCTTC.

The chain is built from TRBV7-9 and TRBJ2-1, with D possibly matching TRBD1 (6 bases). The CDR3 is 15 residues long. Trimming shortened V by 6 bases and J by 2 bases, and 14 bases separated the two germline ends. Germline V gene lookup returns CDR1 SEHNR and CDR2 FQNEAQ (reference sequence). CDR3 protein: CASSPTGFAYNEQFF. In nucleotides, the CDR3 is TGTGCCAGCAGTCCTACAGGGTTCGCCTACAATGAGCAGTTCTTC.

CDR3 in DNA: TGCAGCGTTGACCGGAGCGGGGGCACAGATACGCAGTATTTT. Translation gives CSVDRSGGTDTQYF. This chain connects TRBV29-1 to TRBJ2-3; 7 bases agree with TRBD2. Germline lookup yields CDR1 SQVTM and CDR2 ANQGSEA. The CDR3 runs 14 residues. The ends lost 3 bases at V and 1 base at J; junction bases unmatched: 4.

The V and J genes are TRBV27 and TRBJ2-7, with D perhaps being TRBD1 or TRBD2 (5 bases each). With 6 bases removed from V and 2 bases from J, the gap between germline ends came to 17 bases. CDR3 length equals 15 residues. Germline V gene data show CDR1 as MNHEY and CDR2 as SMNVEV (reference sequence). CDR3 in amino acids: CASRNNWDGPYEQYF. The CDR3, as DNA: TGTGCCAGCAGAAATAATTGGGACGGTCCCTACGAGCAGTACTTC.

This clone was counted a single time. The chain uses TRBV28 and TRBJ2-2; maybe TRBD2 (5 bases). The V and J ends lost 4 bases and 1 base respectively, with 13 bases between them. The germline gives CDR1 MDHEN, CDR2 SYDVKM. The length of the CDR3 is 16 residues. The chain's CDR3 is CASSSGIRGNTGELFF. CDR3 in DNA: TGTGCCAGCAGTTCGGGGATTCGCGGGAACACCGGGGAGCTGTTTTTT.

This clone has just one count. The chain has TRBV5-1 and TRBJ2-5, with TRBD2 matching 11 bases. The end of the DNA aligns better with TRBJ2-7, so the J call may be wrong. CDR1 is SGHRS and CDR2 is YFSETQ in the germline V gene. CDR3 length: 16 amino acids. The CDR3 spells CASSLPVTSGSSEQYF. The CDR3 DNA is TGCGCCAGCAGCTTGCCTGTTACTAGCGGGAGTAGCGAGCAGTACTTC.

This chain connects TRBV6-6 to TRBJ2-7; D might be TRBD2 (5 bases). Germline CDR1 MNHNY, CDR2 SVGAGI (reference sequence). CDR3 length: 12 residues. Trimming took off 8 bases at V and 2 bases at J, with 10 bases between the two ends. As DNA, the CDR3 is TGTGCCAGCGTCTCGGGAACCTACGAGCAGTACTTC. This codes for CASVSGTYEQYF.

V gene TRBV9 combines with J gene TRBJ2-5; 10 bases match TRBD1. This CDR3 has 16 residues. Germline-derived CDR1 and CDR2 are SGDLS and YYNGEE. Germline trimming cut 4 bases from V and 4 bases from J; bases unmatched to any gene: 10. CDR3 protein: CASSPTPTGGLETQYF. The CDR3 DNA follows: TGTGCCAGCAGCCCGACGCCGACAGGGGGCTTAGAGACCCAGTACTTC.

The gene calls are TRBV4-1 and TRBJ1-4; TRBD1 is a possible D gene (6 bases). Germline V gene sequence: CDR1 MGHRA, CDR2 YSYEKL. Trimming cost V 4 bases and J 7 bases, with 10 bases left between them. The CDR3 loop spans 13 amino acids. CDR3: CASSPGQFEKLFF. The DNA of the CDR3 is TGCGCCAGCAGCCCCGGACAGTTTGAAAAACTGTTTTTT.

Details on this clone: Within the sample, other DNA sequences also encode this same CDR3. V gene TRBV5-1 combines with J gene TRBJ1-5; D gene uncertain. CDR1 and CDR2 (germline): SGHRS, YFSETQ. The CDR3 length is 14 residues. V was pared by 0 bases and J by 1 base, with 5 bases between. Here the CDR3 DNA reads TGCGCCAGCAGCTTGGACGGGAGCAATCAGCCCCAGCATTTT. Translating it yields CASSLDGSNQPQHF. Using reference TRBV5-1 and TRBJ1-5 for the parts outside the CDR3, the full variable domain is KAGVTQTPRYLIKTRGQQVTLSCSPISGHRSVSWYQQTPGQGLQFLFEYFSETQRNKGNFPGRFSGRQFSNSRSEMNVSTLELGDSALYLCASSLDGSNQPQHFGDGTRLSIL.

For the CDR3, the DNA is TGTGCCAGCGGCAGACAGTACGAGCAGTACTTC. Translated: CASGRQYEQYF. This chain links TRBV7-6 with TRBJ2-7, with D possibly being TRBD1 (5 bases). Trimming left V 8 bases short and J 4 bases short, with 9 bases between. The CDR3 contains 11 residues. The V gene's germline CDR1 is SGHVS and CDR2 FNYEAQ.

CDR3 coding DNA: TGTGCCAGGAACCGGGAGGGCCGCTACGAGCAGTACTTC. It specifies CARNREGRYEQYF. The chain joins TRBV19 to TRBJ2-7, with TRBD2 matching over 8 bases. V gave up 9 bases and J gave up 3 bases; unmatched junction bases: 7. The germline V gene has CDR1 LNHDA and CDR2 SQIVND (reference sequence). This CDR3 contains 13 residues. Full variable domain (rest looked up from reference TRBV19 and TRBJ2-7): DGGITQSPKYLFRKEGQNVTLSCEQNLNHDAMYWYRQDPGQGLRLIYYSQIVNDFQKGDIAEGYSVSREKKESFPLTVTSAQKNPTAFYLCARNREGRYEQYFGPGTRLTVT.

The V call is TRBV5-1, the J call TRBJ2-2; D tentatively fits TRBD1 or TRBD2 (5 bases each). V shed 3 bases and J shed 5 bases, with 11 bases lying between them. The CDR3 has 14 amino acids. Germline V gives CDR1 SGHRS, CDR2 YFSETQ. The CDR3 DNA follows: TGCGCCAGCAGCTCCGGGACGCATACCGGGGAGCTGTTTTTT. It codes for CASSSGTHTGELFF.

The rearrangement links TRBV20-1 to TRBJ2-5; D not resolved. This CDR3 has 10 residues. Germline V gives CDR1 DFQATT, CDR2 SNEGSKA (reference sequence). CDR3 region: CSFRRETQYF. CDR3 bases: TGCAGCTTCCGTCGGGAGACCCAGTACTTC.

CDR3 bases: TGTGCCAGCAGTCAGACCCGGGGACTTGGCAATCAGCCCCAGCATTTT. Amino acids: CASSQTRGLGNQPQHF. This chain links TRBV5-8 with TRBJ1-5; D is perhaps TRBD1 (5 bases). V was shortened by 5 bases and J by 2 bases, with 17 bases between the two germline ends. The CDR3 has 16 residues. Germline CDR1 reads SGHTS; CDR2 reads YDEGEE.